This T cell receptor (beta chain) was identified in a study of blood T cells in healthy people across ages (dated by TCRdb to the mid-2010s). General notes on the study: In model experiments, roughly one uniquely barcoded TCR beta cDNA molecule per two T cells was captured by template switching. Four age groups were formed from the donors: young (average around 15 years), middle-aged (around 39), aged (about 68) and long-lived (around 80). The study analyzed two additional independent replicas of 1 million unique cDNA reads from the same blood draw for two donors, one aged 18 to 29 and one aged 80 or older. Donors of different ages were randomly distributed across sequencing lanes to avoid experimental bias. Using deep sequencing normalized with unique cDNA molecular identifiers, the study measured how TCR beta repertoire diversity changes with age.

Libraries were built with 5' RACE. The instrument was an Illumina HiSeq 2500. The second PCR ran for about 6 to 12 cycles and used a J-beta primer mix along with a sample-barcoded 5' primer. A unique molecular identifier was introduced onto each TCR beta cDNA molecule by a template-switch 5' adaptor carrying 12 random nucleotides. Each sample yielded at least 3 million CDR3-containing paired-end reads. All of the RNA was converted into first-strand cDNA using the Mint cDNA synthesis kit, with a TRBC-specific oligonucleotide serving as the primer. All cDNA was treated with uracil-DNA glycosylase and then went through a first 18-cycle PCR with the universal primers M1SS and BC2_uni_R. In the authors' own workflow: For normalization, 1 million high-quality reads, each with a distinct molecular identifier, were randomly selected from each sample. Reads with shared molecular identifiers were discarded instead of being binned into consensus sequences. CDR3 identification, clonotype clustering and error correction used MiTCR with a Q25 quality threshold and the strictest error-elimination algorithm. A nonparametric unseen species model using Euler transformation provided a lower-bound estimate of total TCR beta diversity. Clones were called with MiXCR by TCRdb after fastp trimmed the public reads at Q25, and only in-frame beta chains were retained. Rows with one shared CDR3 protein collapse into an entry with the most common genes and DNA. TCRdb assigned the V and J calls; the authors' analysis was not used. The sample yields 1,500,000 or so distinct CDR3 sequences; about 45% were counted once. About 4.1% of the sample lies in the top ten.

From V the trimming removes 7 bases and from J it removes 9 bases, while the gene matches leave 10 bases of the junction unaccounted for. Its CDR3 holds 13 amino acids, cysteine through phenylalanine. The retained sequence is limited to the CDR3, 39 bases, with the frame set at the first base. Systemically healthy Caucasian individuals from Russia, 39 in total and aged about 6 to 95 years, were included as donors. Each donor gave 9.5 to 10 milliliters of peripheral blood, drawn into EDTA-treated Vacutainer tubes. PBMCs were isolated by Ficoll-Paque density-gradient centrifugation, with at least 6 million obtained per sample. Trizol reagent was used to extract total RNA from PBMCs, with at least 5.5 micrograms per sample. The percentages of naive CD45RAhigh/CD27high T cells were determined by flow cytometry on a PBMC aliquot from every donor. This clonotype has at least ten counts. Its target antigen remains unknown. Nothing much larger sits one base from this clone, and base qualities are not available.

Study-wide findings and limitations: Because profiling used bulk unsorted PBMCs, naive and antigen-experienced compartments could not be compared conclusively. Because donor CMV infection status was unknown, age-related changes in expanded clonotypes were potentially confounded. Observed TCR beta diversity correlated strongly with the percentage of naive T cells measured by flow cytometry. Estimates of total diversity based on one million sequenced T cells were regarded as lower bounds and as underestimates. Observed TCR beta diversity per million T cells fell roughly linearly with age, and a significant reduction was already apparent by age roughly 40. Compared with the aged group, more naive CD4+ T cells, fewer expanded clones and increased TCR diversity were shown by the long-lived group, suggesting age selection.

Sample: blood. This clonotype was obtained from a woman in her late teens or twenties in good health. The V and J segments used are TRBV12-3 or TRBV12-4 and TRBJ2-3; 7 bases in the middle match TRBD2. The nucleotide sequence reads TGTGCCAGCACTTATCCGGCGGGAGACACGCAGTATTTT. It encodes CASTYPAGDTQYF.